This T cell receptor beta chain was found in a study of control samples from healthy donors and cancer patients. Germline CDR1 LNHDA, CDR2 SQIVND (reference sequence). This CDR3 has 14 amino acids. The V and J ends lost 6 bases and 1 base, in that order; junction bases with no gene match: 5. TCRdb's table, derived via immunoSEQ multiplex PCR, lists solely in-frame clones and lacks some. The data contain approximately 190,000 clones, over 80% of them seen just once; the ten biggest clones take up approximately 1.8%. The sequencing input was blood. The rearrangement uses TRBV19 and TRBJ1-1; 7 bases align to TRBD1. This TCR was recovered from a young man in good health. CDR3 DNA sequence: TGTGCCAGTAGCTTGGACAGGACGAACACTGAAGCTTTCTTT. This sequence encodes CASSLDRTNTEAFF.